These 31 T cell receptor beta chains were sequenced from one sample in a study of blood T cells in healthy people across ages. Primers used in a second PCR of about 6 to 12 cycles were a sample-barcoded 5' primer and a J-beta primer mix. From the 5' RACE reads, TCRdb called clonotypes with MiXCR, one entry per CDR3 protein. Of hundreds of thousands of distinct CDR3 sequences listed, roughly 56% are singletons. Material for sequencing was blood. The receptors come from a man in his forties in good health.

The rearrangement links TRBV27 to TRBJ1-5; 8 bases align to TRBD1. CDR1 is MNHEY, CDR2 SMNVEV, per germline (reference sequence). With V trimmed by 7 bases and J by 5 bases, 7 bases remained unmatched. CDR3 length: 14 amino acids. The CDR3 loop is CASNIRGPDQPQHF. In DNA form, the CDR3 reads TGTGCCAGCAATATCAGGGGGCCAGATCAGCCCCAGCATTTT.

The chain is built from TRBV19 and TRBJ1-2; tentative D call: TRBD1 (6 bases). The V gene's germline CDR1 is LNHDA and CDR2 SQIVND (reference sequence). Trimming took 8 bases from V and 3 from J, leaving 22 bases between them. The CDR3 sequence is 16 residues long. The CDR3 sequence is CASASDSPLSHYGYTF. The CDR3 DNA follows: TGTGCCAGTGCCTCGGACAGCCCACTCAGCCACTATGGCTACACCTTC.

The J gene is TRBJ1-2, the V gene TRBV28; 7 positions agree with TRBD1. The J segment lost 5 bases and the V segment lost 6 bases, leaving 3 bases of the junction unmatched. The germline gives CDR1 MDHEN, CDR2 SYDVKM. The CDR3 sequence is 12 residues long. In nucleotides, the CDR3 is TGTGCCAGCAGAAGGGGACAGTATGGCTACACCTTC. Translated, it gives CASRRGQYGYTF.

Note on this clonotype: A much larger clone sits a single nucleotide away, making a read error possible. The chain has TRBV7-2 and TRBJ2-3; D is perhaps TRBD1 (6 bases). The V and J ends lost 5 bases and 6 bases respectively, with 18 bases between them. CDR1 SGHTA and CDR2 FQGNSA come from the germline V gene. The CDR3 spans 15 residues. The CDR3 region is CASSQTGHPTDTQYF. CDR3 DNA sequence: TGTGCCAGCAGCCAGACAGGACATCCCACCGATACGCAGTATTTT.

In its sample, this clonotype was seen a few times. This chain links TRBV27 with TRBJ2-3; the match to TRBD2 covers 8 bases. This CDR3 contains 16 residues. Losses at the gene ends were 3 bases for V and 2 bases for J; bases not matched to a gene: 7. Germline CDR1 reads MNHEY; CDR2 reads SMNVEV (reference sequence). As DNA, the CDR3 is TGTGCCAGCAGTTTCTGGACTAGCCAGTACACAGATACGCAGTATTTT. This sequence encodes CASSFWTSQYTDTQYF.

The CDR3 protein is CASSVRVRGDTQYF. The CDR3 DNA follows: TGTGCCAGCAGCGTAAGAGTCAGGGGGGATACGCAGTATTTT. The chain is built from TRBV9 and TRBJ2-3; 7 bases align to TRBD1. V dropped 1 base and J dropped 6; count of bases not matched to a gene: 5. Germline CDR1 SGDLS, CDR2 YYNGEE. CDR3 length equals 14 residues.

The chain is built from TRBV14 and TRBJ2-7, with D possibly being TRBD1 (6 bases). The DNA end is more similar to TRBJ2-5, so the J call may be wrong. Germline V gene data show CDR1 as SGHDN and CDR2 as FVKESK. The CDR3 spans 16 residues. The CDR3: CASSTRRQAPRETQYF. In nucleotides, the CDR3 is TGTGCCAGCAGTACCCGAAGACAGGCGCCTAGGGAGACCCAGTACTTC.

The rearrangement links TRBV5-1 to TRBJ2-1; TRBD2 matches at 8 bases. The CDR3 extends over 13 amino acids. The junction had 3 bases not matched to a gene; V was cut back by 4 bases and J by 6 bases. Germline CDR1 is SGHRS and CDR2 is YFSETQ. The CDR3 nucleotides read TGCGCCAGCAGCGGGGGACTAGGCAATGAGCAGTTCTTC. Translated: CASSGGLGNEQFF.

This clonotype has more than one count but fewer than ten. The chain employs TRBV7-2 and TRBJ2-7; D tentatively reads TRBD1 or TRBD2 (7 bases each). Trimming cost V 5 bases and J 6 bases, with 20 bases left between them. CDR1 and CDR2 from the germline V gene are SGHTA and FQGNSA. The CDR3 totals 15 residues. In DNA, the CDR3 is TGTGCCAGCAGCGCTAGAGGGGGCGGGAGAGGCGAGCAGTACTTC. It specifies CASSARGGGRGEQYF. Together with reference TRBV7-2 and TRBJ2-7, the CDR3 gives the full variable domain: GAGVSQSPSNKVTEKGKDVELRCDPISGHTALYWYRQSLGQGLEFLIYFQGNSAPDKSGLPSDRFSAERTGGSVSTLTIQRTQQEDSAVYLCASSARGGGRGEQYFGPGTRLTVT.

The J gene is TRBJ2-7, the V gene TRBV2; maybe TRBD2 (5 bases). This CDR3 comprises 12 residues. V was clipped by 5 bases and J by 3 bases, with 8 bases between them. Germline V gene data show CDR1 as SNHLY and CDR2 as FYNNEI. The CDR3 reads CASSYRDYEQYF. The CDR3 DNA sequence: TGTGCCAGCAGTTACCGGGACTACGAGCAGTACTTC.

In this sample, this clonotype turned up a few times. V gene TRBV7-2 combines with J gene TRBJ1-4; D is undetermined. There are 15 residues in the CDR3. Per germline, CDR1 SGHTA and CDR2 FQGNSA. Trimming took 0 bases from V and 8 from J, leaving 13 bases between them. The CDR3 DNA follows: TGTGCCAGCAGCTTAGCGCCGGACTTAGAGGAAAAACTGTTTTTT. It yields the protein CASSLAPDLEEKLFF.

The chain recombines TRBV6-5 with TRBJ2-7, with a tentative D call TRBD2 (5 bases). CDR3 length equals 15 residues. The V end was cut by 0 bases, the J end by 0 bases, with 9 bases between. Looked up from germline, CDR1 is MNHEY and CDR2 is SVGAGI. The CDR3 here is CASSYSDGISYEQYF. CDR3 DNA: TGTGCCAGCAGTTACTCGGACGGGATCTCCTACGAGCAGTACTTC.

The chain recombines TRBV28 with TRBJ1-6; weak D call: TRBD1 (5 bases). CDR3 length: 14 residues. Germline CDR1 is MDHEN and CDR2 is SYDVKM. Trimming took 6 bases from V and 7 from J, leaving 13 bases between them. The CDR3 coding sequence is TGTGCCAGCAGAAATTCAGGGTTCAATTCACCCCTCCACTTT. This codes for CASRNSGFNSPLHF.

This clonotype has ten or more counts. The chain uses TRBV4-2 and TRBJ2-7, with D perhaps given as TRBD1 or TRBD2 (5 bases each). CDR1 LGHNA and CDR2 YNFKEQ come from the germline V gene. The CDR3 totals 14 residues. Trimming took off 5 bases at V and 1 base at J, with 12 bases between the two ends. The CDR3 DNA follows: TGTGCCAGCAGCACCGGGACGCTTTCCTACGAGCAGTACTTC. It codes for CASSTGTLSYEQYF.

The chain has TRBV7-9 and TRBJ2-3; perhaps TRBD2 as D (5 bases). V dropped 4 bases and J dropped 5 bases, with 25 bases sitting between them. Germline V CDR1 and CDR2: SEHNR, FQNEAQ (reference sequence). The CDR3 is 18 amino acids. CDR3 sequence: CASSSPNSLVMFGDTQYF. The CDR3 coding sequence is TGTGCCAGCAGCTCCCCTAACTCACTAGTTATGTTTGGAGATACGCAGTATTTT.

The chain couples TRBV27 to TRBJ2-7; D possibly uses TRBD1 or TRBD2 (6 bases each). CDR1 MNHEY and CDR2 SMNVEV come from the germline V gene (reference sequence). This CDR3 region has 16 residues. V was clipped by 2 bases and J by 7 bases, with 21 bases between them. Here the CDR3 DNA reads TGTGCCAGCAGTTTACAGGGGAGGTTTAGAGGCAATGAGCAGTACTTC. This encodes CASSLQGRFRGNEQYF.

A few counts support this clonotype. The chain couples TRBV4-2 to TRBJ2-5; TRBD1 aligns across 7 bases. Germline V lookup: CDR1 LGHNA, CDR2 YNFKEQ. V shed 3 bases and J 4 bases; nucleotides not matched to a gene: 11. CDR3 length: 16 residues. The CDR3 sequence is CASSQEETGYGETQYF. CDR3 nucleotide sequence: TGTGCCAGCAGCCAGGAGGAGACAGGGTATGGAGAGACCCAGTACTTC.

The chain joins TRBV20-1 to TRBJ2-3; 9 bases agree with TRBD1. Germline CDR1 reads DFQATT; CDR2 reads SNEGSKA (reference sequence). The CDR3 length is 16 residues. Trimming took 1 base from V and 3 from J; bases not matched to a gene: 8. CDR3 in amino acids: CSARAVGQGTTDTQYF. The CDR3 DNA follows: TGCAGTGCTAGAGCGGTGGGACAGGGTACGACAGATACGCAGTATTTT.

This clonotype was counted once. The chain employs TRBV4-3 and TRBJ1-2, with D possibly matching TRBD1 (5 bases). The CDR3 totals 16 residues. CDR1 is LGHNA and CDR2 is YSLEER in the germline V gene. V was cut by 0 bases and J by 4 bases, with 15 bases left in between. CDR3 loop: CASSQDRAQGFYGYTF. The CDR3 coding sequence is TGCGCCAGCAGCCAAGATCGAGCCCAGGGATTCTATGGCTACACCTTC.

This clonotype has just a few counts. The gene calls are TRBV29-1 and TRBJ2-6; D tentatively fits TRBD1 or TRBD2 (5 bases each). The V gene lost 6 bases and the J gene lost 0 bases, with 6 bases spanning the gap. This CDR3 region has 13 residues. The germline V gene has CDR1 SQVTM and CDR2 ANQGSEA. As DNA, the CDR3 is TGCAGCGTCGGGACCTCTGGGGCCAACGTCCTGACTTTC. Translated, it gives CSVGTSGANVLTF.

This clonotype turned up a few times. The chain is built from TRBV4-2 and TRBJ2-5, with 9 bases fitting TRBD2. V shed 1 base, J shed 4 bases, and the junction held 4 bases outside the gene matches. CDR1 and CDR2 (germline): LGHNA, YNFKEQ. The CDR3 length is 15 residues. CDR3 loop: CASSQVRGGRETQYF. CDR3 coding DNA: TGTGCCAGCAGCCAAGTGCGGGGGGGCCGAGAGACCCAGTACTTC.

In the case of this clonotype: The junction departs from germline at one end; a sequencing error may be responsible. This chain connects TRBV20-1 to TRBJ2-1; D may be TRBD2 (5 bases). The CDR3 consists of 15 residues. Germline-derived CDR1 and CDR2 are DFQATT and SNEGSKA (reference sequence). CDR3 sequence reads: CSARRAVISSNEQFF. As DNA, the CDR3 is TGCAGTGCTAGGCGGGCAGTGATTTCCTCCAATGAGCAGTTCTTC.

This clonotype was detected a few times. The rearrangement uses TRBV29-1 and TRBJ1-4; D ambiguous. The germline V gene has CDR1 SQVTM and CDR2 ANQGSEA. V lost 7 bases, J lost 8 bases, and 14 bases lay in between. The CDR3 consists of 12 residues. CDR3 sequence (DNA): TGCAGCGCGGGTCAAACGGGGGAAAAACTGTTTTTT. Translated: CSAGQTGEKLFF.

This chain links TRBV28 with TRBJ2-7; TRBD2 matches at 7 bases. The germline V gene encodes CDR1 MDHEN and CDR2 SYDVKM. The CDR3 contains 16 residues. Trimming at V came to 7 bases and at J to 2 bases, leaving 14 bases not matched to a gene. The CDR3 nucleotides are TGTGCCAGCATCCCGATGGGAGGGGCGCCTCCCTACGAGCAGTACTTC. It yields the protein CASIPMGGAPPYEQYF.

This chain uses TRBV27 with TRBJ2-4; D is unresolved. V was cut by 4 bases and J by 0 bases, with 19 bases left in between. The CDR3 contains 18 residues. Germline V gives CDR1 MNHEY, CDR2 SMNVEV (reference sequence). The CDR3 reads CASSSPTRSKLAKNIQYF. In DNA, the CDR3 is TGTGCCAGCAGTTCACCGACCAGGTCCAAACTAGCCAAAAACATTCAGTACTTC.

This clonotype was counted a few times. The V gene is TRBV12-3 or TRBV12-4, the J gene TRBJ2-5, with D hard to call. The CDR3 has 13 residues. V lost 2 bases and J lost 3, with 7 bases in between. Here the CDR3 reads CASSLRLKETQYF. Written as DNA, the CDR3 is TGTGCCAGCAGTTTAAGGTTAAAAGAGACCCAGTACTTC.

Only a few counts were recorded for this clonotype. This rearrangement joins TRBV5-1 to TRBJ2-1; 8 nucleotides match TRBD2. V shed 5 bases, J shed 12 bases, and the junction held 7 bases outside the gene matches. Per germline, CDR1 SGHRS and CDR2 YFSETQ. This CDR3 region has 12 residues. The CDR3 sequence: CASSPGGEAQFF. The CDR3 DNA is TGCGCCAGCAGTCCCGGGGGGGAGGCGCAGTTCTTC.

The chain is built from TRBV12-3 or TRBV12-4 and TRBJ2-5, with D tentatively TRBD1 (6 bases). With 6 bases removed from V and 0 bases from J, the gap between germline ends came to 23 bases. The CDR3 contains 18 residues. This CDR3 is CASSRRGTWGQDQETQYF. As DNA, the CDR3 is TGTGCCAGCAGCCGAAGGGGCACTTGGGGGCAGGACCAAGAGACCCAGTACTTC.

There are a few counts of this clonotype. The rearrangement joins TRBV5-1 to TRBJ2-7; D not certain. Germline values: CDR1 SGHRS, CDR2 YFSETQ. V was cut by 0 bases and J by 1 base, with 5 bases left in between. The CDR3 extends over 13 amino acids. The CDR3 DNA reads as TGCGCCAGCAGCTTGGATATATCCTACGAGCAGTACTTC. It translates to CASSLDISYEQYF.

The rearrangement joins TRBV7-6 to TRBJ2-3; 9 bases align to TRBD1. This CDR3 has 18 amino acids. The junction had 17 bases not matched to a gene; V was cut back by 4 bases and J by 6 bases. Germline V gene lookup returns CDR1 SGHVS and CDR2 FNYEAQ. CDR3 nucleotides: TGTGCCAGCAGCTCCGGGACAGGGACCCGGGTGGCACGGGATACGCAGTATTTT. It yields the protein CASSSGTGTRVARDTQYF.

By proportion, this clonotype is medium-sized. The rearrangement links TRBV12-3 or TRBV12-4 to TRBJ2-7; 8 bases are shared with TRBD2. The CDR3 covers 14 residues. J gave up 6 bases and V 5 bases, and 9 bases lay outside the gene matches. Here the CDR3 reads CASSHSGTRGEQYF. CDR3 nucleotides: TGTGCCAGCAGTCACTCCGGGACTAGGGGCGAGCAGTACTTC.